The entry that follows covers one TCR beta chain sequence. The sample belongs to a study of blood T cell repertoires in COVID-19. This table comes from immunoSEQ multiplex PCR, and its TCRdb copy is limited to in-frame clones, with some not included. The sample carries about 340,000 clones, roughly nine tenths recorded once. In germline, CDR1 is MNHEY, CDR2 SMNVEV (reference sequence). V lost 10 bases and J lost 10, with 17 bases in between. The CDR3 loop spans 13 amino acids. The TCR comes from a woman in her 30s who had recovered from COVID-19. Material for sequencing was PBMCs or T cells enriched from blood (not recorded which). This rearrangement joins TRBV27 to TRBJ1-6; D is perhaps TRBD1 (6 bases). The CDR3 bases are TGTGCCACCAACACGGGGGGCAGCTCACCCCTCCACTTT. Its translation is CATNTGGSSPLHF.